Listed below are T cell receptor beta chains from one sample, sequenced in a study of blood T cell repertoires in COVID-19. TCRdb's table, derived via immunoSEQ multiplex PCR, lists solely in-frame clones and lacks some. The repertoire consists of under 75,000 clones, with more than 70% occurring once and the leading ten covering 5% to 7.5%. Sequenced: peripheral blood. The source is a woman aged 60-75 years with acute or convalescent COVID-19. The CDR3 runs from the conserved cysteine through the conserved F or W. The D gene is left open where the match is weak. Clone size is stated in some rows and not others, as once, few, many or a class when expanded.

size: once; length: 14; V: TRBV15; J: TRBJ2-3; D: .; DNA: TGTGCCACCAGCAGCCCGGGAGACACAGATACGCAGTATTTT; CDR3: CATSSPGDTDTQYF
size: .; length: 13; V: TRBV5-1; J: TRBJ2-1; D: .; DNA: TGCGCCAGCAACTACGGGGGAGCCGATGAGCAGTTCTTC; CDR3: CASNYGGADEQFF
size: .; length: 16; V: TRBV7-9; J: TRBJ1-5; D: .; DNA: TGTGCCAGCAGCGGAACCTTGGACAGTAGCAATCAGCCCCAGCATTTT; CDR3: CASSGTLDSSNQPQHF
size: .; length: 16; V: TRBV11-2; J: TRBJ1-1; D: .; DNA: TGTGCCAGCAGATACAATTCTGCGGGGATGAACACTGAAGCTTTCTTT; CDR3: CASRYNSAGMNTEAFF
size: .; length: 16; V: TRBV9; J: TRBJ1-1; D: TRBD1; DNA: TGTGCCAGCAGCCCTTCGACAGGGGGGTTGAACACTGAAGCTTTCTTT; CDR3: CASSPSTGGLNTEAFF
size: .; length: 14; V: TRBV27; J: TRBJ2-7; D: .; DNA: TGTGCCAGCAGTTTATGGGCAGATACCTACGAGCAGTACTTC; CDR3: CASSLWADTYEQYF
size: medium-sized; length: 15; V: TRBV24-1; J: TRBJ2-5; D: TRBD2; DNA: TGTGCCACCAGTGACCCCGGGAGGGGAGAAGAGACCCAGTACTTC; CDR3: CATSDPGRGEETQYF
size: .; length: 14; V: TRBV20-1; J: TRBJ1-5; D: .; DNA: TGCAGTGCTAGTCCTGGGGGGAGCAATCAGCCCCAGCATTTT; CDR3: CSASPGGSNQPQHF
size: .; length: 13; V: TRBV10-3; J: TRBJ1-1; D: TRBD1; DNA: TGTGCCATCAGGACAGGGGGGAACACTGAAGCTTTCTTT; CDR3: CAIRTGGNTEAFF
size: .; length: 14; V: TRBV28; J: TRBJ1-4; D: .; DNA: TGTGCCGCAAGGGGGACCAACCGAGGTGAAAAACTGTTTTTT; CDR3: CAARGTNRGEKLFF
size: .; length: 16; V: TRBV6-2/TRBV6-3; J: TRBJ2-3; D: TRBD2; DNA: TGTGCCAGCAGTTCGTCCCTTAGCGGGGGGTCACATACGCAGTATTTT; CDR3: CASSSSLSGGSHTQYF
size: once; length: 16; V: TRBV19; J: TRBJ2-2; D: TRBD2; DNA: TGTGCCAGTAGTCCATTAGCGGGGGGCCCGTCCGGGGAGCTGTTTTTT; CDR3: CASSPLAGGPSGELFF
size: .; length: 15; V: TRBV27; J: TRBJ1-2; D: .; DNA: TGTGCCAGCAGTTTAACCCCAACGGCTAACTATGGCTACACCTTC; CDR3: CASSLTPTANYGYTF
size: .; length: 16; V: TRBV11-2; J: TRBJ1-2; D: TRBD1; DNA: TGTGCCAGCAGCCCGCGGGTGACAGGGGGCATCTATGGCTACACCTTC; CDR3: CASSPRVTGGIYGYTF
size: .; length: 17; V: TRBV27; J: TRBJ2-7; D: .; DNA: TGTGCCAGCAGTTTTTCTTCTGGGGAGTATCTCTCCTACGAGCAGTACTTC; CDR3: CASSFSSGEYLSYEQYF
size: .; length: 15; V: TRBV5-1; J: TRBJ1-4; D: .; DNA: TGCGCCAGCAGCTTGGTTGTGGGGCCGAACGAAAAACTGTTTTTT; CDR3: CASSLVVGPNEKLFF
size: .; length: 16; V: TRBV7-9; J: TRBJ1-3; D: .; DNA: TGTGCCAGCAGCTCCGCCGCCAGGGGTTGGCGAGACACCATATATTTT; CDR3: CASSSAARGWRDTIYF
size: .; length: 14; V: TRBV2; J: TRBJ2-2; D: TRBD2; DNA: TGTGCCAGCGTCGAGGGACTAGCTACCGGGGAGCTGTTTTTT; CDR3: CASVEGLATGELFF
size: .; length: 12; V: TRBV27; J: TRBJ1-2; D: TRBD1; DNA: TGTGCCAGCAGAACAGGGGGGGGTGGCTACACCTTC; CDR3: CASRTGGGGYTF
size: .; length: 16; V: TRBV6-1; J: TRBJ2-7; D: .; DNA: TGTGCCAGCAGTGGCCGATGGGCAGGGGATTCCTACGAGCAGTACTTC; CDR3: CASSGRWAGDSYEQYF
size: .; length: 15; V: TRBV14; J: TRBJ1-6; D: .; DNA: TGTGCCAGCAGCCGAACGCTAGGGGATAATTCACCCCTCCACTTT; CDR3: CASSRTLGDNSPLHF
size: .; length: 15; V: TRBV5-5; J: TRBJ1-1; D: TRBD1; DNA: TGTGCCAGCAGCTTCTTCACAGGGGGCATGGGTGAAGCTTTCTTT; CDR3: CASSFFTGGMGEAFF
size: .; length: 15; V: TRBV4-2; J: TRBJ2-1; D: TRBD1; DNA: TGTGCCAGCAGCCAAGTGGGGACAGGGCGCAATGAGCAGTTCTTC; CDR3: CASSQVGTGRNEQFF
size: .; length: 13; V: TRBV7-2; J: TRBJ2-2; D: .; DNA: TGTGCCAGCAGCTTCGGCGGCACCGGGGAGCTGTTTTTT; CDR3: CASSFGGTGELFF
size: .; length: 18; V: TRBV7-2; J: TRBJ2-3; D: TRBD2; DNA: TGTGCCAGCAGCCTGTGGGCCACTAGCGGGACTTCGTCAGATACGCAGTATTTT; CDR3: CASSLWATSGTSSDTQYF
size: .; length: 14; V: TRBV18; J: TRBJ1-6; D: .; DNA: TGTGCCAGCTCACTGGAGGGCTTGAATTCACCCCTCCACTTT; CDR3: CASSLEGLNSPLHF
size: .; length: 12; V: TRBV12-3/TRBV12-4; J: TRBJ1-6; D: .; DNA: TGTGCCAGCAGTCAGGGCGGATCACCCCTCCACTTT; CDR3: CASSQGGSPLHF
size: few; length: 14; V: TRBV24-1; J: TRBJ1-5; D: .; DNA: TGTGCCACCAGTGATTTGACAGACCCTGGGCCCCAGCATTTT; CDR3: CATSDLTDPGPQHF
size: .; length: 13; V: TRBV5-1; J: TRBJ1-1; D: .; DNA: TGCGCCAGCAGCTTGGACAGGGTGGCTGAAGCTTTCTTT; CDR3: CASSLDRVAEAFF
size: .; length: 11; V: TRBV2; J: TRBJ1-1; D: .; DNA: TGTGCCAGCATCGCGAGCACTGAAGCTTTCTTT; CDR3: CASIASTEAFF
size: .; length: 18; V: TRBV10-3; J: TRBJ2-3; D: TRBD2; DNA: TGTGCCATCAGTGAGGATGCGGGGGTCGACTTTAGCACAGATACGCAGTATTTT; CDR3: CAISEDAGVDFSTDTQYF
size: .; length: 14; V: TRBV7-2; J: TRBJ2-3; D: .; DNA: TGTGCCAGCAGCGCTCACCGCGCCACAGATACGCAGTATTTT; CDR3: CASSAHRATDTQYF
size: .; length: 15; V: TRBV4-1; J: TRBJ1-1; D: .; DNA: TGCGCCAGCAGCCAAGATGCTGGCGGGAACACTGAAGCTTTCTTT; CDR3: CASSQDAGGNTEAFF
size: .; length: 16; V: TRBV28; J: TRBJ2-1; D: .; DNA: TGTGCCAGCAGTCCTACCAGATCCGGGGAATCGAATGAGCAGTTCTTC; CDR3: CASSPTRSGESNEQFF
size: once; length: 14; V: TRBV7-2; J: TRBJ2-4; D: TRBD2; DNA: TGTGCCAGTTCCTTCCGGGGGGGGTTGGGCATTCAGTACTTC; CDR3: CASSFRGGLGIQYF
size: few; length: 14; V: TRBV3-1/TRBV3-2; J: TRBJ1-6; D: .; DNA: TGTGCCAGCAGCCAAGATAGGGGCAGTTCACCCCTCCACTTT; CDR3: CASSQDRGSSPLHF
size: .; length: 13; V: TRBV10-3; J: TRBJ2-2; D: TRBD1; DNA: TGTGCCATCAGCGGACAGGGGGCCGGGGAGCTGTTTTTT; CDR3: CAISGQGAGELFF
size: .; length: 16; V: TRBV5-1; J: TRBJ1-3; D: TRBD1; DNA: TGCGCCAGCAGCTCGGGGACAGGGGGCCCCGGAAACACCATATATTTT; CDR3: CASSSGTGGPGNTIYF
size: .; length: 15; V: TRBV5-1; J: TRBJ2-7; D: TRBD1; DNA: TGCGCCAGCAGCTTTGAAGGACAGGGGGTGAGGGAGCAGTACTTC; CDR3: CASSFEGQGVREQYF
size: .; length: 16; V: TRBV4-1; J: TRBJ2-1; D: .; DNA: TGCGCCAGCAGCCAGCTACCGGGGGTTTCCTACAATGAGCAGTTCTTC; CDR3: CASSQLPGVSYNEQFF
size: .; length: 12; V: TRBV6-6; J: TRBJ2-7; D: .; DNA: TGTGCCAGCAGCCGGACAGTCTACGAGCAGTACTTC; CDR3: CASSRTVYEQYF
size: .; length: 14; V: TRBV28; J: TRBJ1-5; D: .; DNA: TGTGCCAGCAGTCTGACAGGCCCCAATCAGCCCCAGCATTTT; CDR3: CASSLTGPNQPQHF
size: .; length: 16; V: TRBV2; J: TRBJ2-5; D: TRBD1; DNA: TGTGCCAGCAACTACGGGTCGACAGGGGGTGAGAAGACCCAGTACTTC; CDR3: CASNYGSTGGEKTQYF
size: .; length: 13; V: TRBV30; J: TRBJ1-2; D: TRBD1; DNA: TGTGCCTGGATCCCCGGACAGGGTCAAGGCTACACCTTC; CDR3: CAWIPGQGQGYTF
size: .; length: 15; V: TRBV6-6; J: TRBJ2-1; D: TRBD1; DNA: TGTGCCAGCAGTTCACAGGGGGCGAATAAGAATGAGCAGTTCTTC; CDR3: CASSSQGANKNEQFF
size: .; length: 16; V: TRBV7-2; J: TRBJ2-4; D: .; DNA: TGTGCCAGCAGCTCGGCGACGACAGGCGCCAAAAACATTCAGTACTTC; CDR3: CASSSATTGAKNIQYF
size: few; length: 19; V: TRBV7-2; J: TRBJ1-2; D: .; DNA: TGTGCCAGCAGCCTGCTGGTAGGAGACCGCATCCAACCTAACTATGGCTACACCTTC; CDR3: CASSLLVGDRIQPNYGYTF